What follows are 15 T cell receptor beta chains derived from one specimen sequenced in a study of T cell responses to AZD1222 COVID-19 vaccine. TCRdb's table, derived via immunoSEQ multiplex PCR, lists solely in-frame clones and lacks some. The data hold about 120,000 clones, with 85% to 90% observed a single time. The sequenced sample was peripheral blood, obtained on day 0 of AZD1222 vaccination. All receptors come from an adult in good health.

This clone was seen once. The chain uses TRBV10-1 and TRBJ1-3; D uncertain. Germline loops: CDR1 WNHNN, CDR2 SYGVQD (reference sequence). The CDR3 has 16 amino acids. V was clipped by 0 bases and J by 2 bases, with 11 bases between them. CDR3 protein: CASSESQPQPGNTIYF. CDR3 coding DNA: TGCGCCAGCAGTGAGTCCCAACCGCAGCCTGGAAACACCATATATTTT.

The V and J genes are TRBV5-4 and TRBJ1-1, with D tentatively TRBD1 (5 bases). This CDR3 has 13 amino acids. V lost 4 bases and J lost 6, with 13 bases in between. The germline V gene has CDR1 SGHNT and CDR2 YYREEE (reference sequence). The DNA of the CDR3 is TGTGCCAGCAGCCCCCCCCGGGGACCTGAAGCTTTCTTT. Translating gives CASSPPRGPEAFF.

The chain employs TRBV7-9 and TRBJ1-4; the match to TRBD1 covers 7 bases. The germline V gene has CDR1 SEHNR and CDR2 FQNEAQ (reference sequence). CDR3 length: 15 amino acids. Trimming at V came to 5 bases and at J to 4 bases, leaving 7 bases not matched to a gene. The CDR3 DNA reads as TGTGCCAGCAGCCCCCGACAGGGAGATAATGAAAAACTGTTTTTT. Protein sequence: CASSPRQGDNEKLFF.

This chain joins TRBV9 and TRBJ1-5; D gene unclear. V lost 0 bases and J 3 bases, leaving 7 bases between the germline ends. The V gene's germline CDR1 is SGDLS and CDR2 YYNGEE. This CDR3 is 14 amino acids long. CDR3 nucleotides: TGTGCCAGCAGCGTAGATGAGTTCAATCAGCCCCAGCATTTT. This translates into CASSVDEFNQPQHF.

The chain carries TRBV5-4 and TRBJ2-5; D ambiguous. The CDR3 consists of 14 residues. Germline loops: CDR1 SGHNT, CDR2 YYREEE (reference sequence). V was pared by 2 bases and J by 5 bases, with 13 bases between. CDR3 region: CASSFVGRSETQYF. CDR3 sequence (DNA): TGTGCCAGCAGCTTTGTCGGCAGGTCGGAGACCCAGTACTTC.

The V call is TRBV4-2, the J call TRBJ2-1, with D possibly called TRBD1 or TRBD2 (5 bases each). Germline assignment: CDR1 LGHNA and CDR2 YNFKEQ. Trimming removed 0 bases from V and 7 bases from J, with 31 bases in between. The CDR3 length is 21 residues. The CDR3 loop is CASSQDQRSLKGVRGWNEQFF. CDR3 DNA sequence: TGTGCCAGCAGCCAAGATCAGAGATCATTAAAAGGGGTGAGGGGATGGAATGAGCAGTTCTTC.

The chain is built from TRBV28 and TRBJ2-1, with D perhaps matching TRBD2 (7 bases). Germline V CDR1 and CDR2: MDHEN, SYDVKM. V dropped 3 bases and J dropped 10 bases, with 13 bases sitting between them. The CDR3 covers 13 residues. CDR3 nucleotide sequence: TGTGCCAGCAGTTTCGGGAGGAGGGGGGAGCAGTTCTTC. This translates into CASSFGRRGEQFF.

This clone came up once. The CDR3 DNA sequence: TGTGCCAGCAGCTTAGTTCCGGGGACCTACAATGAGCAGTTCTTC. It translates to CASSLVPGTYNEQFF. The chain combines TRBV7-3 with TRBJ2-1; D may be TRBD2 (5 bases). Trimming left V 2 bases short and J 2 bases short, with 10 bases between. CDR3 length: 15 residues. Germline V lookup: CDR1 SGHTA, CDR2 FQGTGA.

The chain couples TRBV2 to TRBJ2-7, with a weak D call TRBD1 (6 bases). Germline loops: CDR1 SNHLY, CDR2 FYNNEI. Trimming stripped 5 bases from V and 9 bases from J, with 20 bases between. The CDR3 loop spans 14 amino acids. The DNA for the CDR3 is TGTGCCAGCAGTATGGGGCCGGGACATCTAAGGCAGTACTTC. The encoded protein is CASSMGPGHLRQYF. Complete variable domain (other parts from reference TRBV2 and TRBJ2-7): EPEVTQTPSHQVTQMGQEVILRCVPISNHLYFYWYRQILGQKVEFLVSFYNNEISEKSEIFDDQFSVERPDGSNFTLKIRSTKLEDSAMYFCASSMGPGHLRQYFGPGTRLTVT.

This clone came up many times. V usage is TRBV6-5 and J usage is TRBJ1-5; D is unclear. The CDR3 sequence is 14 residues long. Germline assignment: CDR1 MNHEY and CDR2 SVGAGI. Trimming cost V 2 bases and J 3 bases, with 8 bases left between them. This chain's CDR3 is CASSYEGYNQPQHF. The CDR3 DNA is TGTGCCAGCAGTTACGAGGGATACAATCAGCCCCAGCATTTT.

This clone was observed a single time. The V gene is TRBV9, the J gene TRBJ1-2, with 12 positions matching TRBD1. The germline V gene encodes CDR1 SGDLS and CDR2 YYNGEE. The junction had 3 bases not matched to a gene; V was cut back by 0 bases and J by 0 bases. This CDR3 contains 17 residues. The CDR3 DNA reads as TGTGCCAGCAGCGTAGGGGGACAGGGGGCTTCTAACTATGGCTACACCTTC. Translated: CASSVGGQGASNYGYTF.

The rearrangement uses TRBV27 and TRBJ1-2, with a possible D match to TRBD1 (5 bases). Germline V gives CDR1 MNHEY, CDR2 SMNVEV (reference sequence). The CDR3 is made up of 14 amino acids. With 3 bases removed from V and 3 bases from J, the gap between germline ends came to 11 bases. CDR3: CASSFWGGDYGYTF. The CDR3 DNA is TGTGCCAGCAGTTTCTGGGGGGGTGACTATGGCTACACCTTC.

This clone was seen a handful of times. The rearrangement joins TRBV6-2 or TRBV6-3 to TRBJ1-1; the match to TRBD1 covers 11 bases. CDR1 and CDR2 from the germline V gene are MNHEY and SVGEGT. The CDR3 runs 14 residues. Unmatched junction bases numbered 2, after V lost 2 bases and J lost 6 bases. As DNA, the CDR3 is TGTGCCAGCAGTTACCTGGGACAGGGGGCTGAAGCTTTCTTT. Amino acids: CASSYLGQGAEAFF.

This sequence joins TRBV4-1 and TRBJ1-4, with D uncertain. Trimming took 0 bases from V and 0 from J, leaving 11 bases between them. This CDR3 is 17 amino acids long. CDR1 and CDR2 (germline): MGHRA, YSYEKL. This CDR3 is CASSQEPGLATNEKLFF. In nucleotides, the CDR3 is TGCGCCAGCAGCCAAGAGCCCGGACTAGCAACTAATGAAAAACTGTTTTTT.

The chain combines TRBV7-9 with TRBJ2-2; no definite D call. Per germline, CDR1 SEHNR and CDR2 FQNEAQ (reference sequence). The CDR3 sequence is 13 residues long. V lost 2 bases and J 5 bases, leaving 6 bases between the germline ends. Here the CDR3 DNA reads TGTGCCAGCAGCTTAAGCTATACCGGGGAGCTGTTTTTT. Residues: CASSLSYTGELFF.